This passage covers 2 T cell receptor beta chains from one sample sequenced in a study of cytomegalovirus exposure and HLA in healthy donors. PCR used 60 Vbeta primers and 13 Jbeta primers. Some clones are missing from TCRdb's copy, which holds only in-frame ones; the method was immunoSEQ multiplex PCR. The table records 110,000 or so clones, roughly 70% of them present only once. Sequences were obtained from PBMCs. These receptors were obtained from a man aged 35-49 years in good health and CMV-seronegative.

J is TRBJ2-7 and V is TRBV10-1; 8 bases line up with TRBD1. Trimming at V came to 3 bases and at J to 2 bases, leaving 6 bases not matched to a gene. Germline V gene data show CDR1 as WNHNN and CDR2 as SYGVQD (reference sequence). The CDR3 is made up of 15 amino acids. CDR3: CASSERQGITYEQYF. In DNA, the CDR3 is TGCGCCAGCAGTGAACGACAGGGGATAACCTACGAGCAGTACTTC.

The rearrangement joins TRBV5-8 to TRBJ1-6; D unresolved. The germline V and J ends were trimmed by 2 bases and 8 bases, with 14 bases remaining between them. Per germline, CDR1 SGHTS and CDR2 YDEGEE. The length of the CDR3 is 15 residues. CDR3: CASSFPGSLHSPLHF. The CDR3 DNA reads TGTGCCAGCAGCTTCCCCGGGAGCCTTCATTCACCCCTCCACTTT.